The clone carrying this T cell receptor beta chain was detected only a few times. Its antigen is not identified. These data originate in a study of T-cell memory formation after mild COVID-19. 5'RACE, which relied on constant-segment primers, yielded TCR alpha and TCR beta cDNA libraries carrying sample barcodes and UMIs. TCRdb called the 5' RACE reads again in MiXCR, with one record for every CDR3 protein. The sample carries about 290,000 distinct CDR3 sequences, more than 15% recorded once. Study-level findings and limits: Second-wave clones peaking on day 37 lacked confirmed SARS-CoV-2 specificity. Cross-reactive memory apparently joined, as some responding clones appeared in pre-infection memory.

The CDR3 contains 15 residues. Trimming stripped 0 bases from V and 12 bases from J, with 15 bases between. Germline lookup yields CDR1 MNHEY and CDR2 SMNVEV (reference sequence). The chain has TRBV27 and TRBJ1-6, with D tentatively TRBD1 (6 bases). The sequenced material came from PBMCs or a T cell subset sorted from them (not recorded which). The TCR was taken from a man aged 18 to 29 who had mild COVID-19 (a few samples of this study predate the infection). Cell type and time point are not known. This chain's CDR3 is CASSLSWANREPLHF. The DNA for the CDR3 is TGTGCCAGCAGTTTATCGTGGGCAAACAGGGAACCCCTCCACTTT.